This passage covers 24 T cell receptor beta chains from one sample sequenced in a study of Ad26.COV2.S vaccination and SARS-CoV-2 variants. Specified treatment: roughly 20 received Ad26.COV2.S at low or high dose, single or two shots; 5 received placebo; per-sample allocation not given. Sampling was performed 63 days after the first vaccine or placebo injection. The assay was immunoSEQ multiplex PCR, and TCRdb's table has in-frame clones only and misses some. The sample includes hundreds of thousands of clones, around 92% of them seen just once. Sequenced material: peripheral blood, taken in a trial of Ad26.COV2.S vaccine versus placebo. The receptors derive from a person between 18 and 59 years old who received the Ad26.COV2.S COVID-19 vaccine or a placebo.

This clone was observed a single time. V is TRBV24-1 and J is TRBJ2-5, with D possibly TRBD1 on 5 matching bases. There are 15 residues in the CDR3. The V end lost 0 bases, the J end lost 0 bases, and 7 bases lay between the germline ends. The germline V gene has CDR1 KGHDR and CDR2 SFDVKD. The CDR3 is CATSDLNRNQETQYF. The CDR3 DNA follows: TGTGCCACCAGTGATTTGAACAGGAACCAAGAGACCCAGTACTTC.

In this sample, this clone turned up once. In DNA form, the CDR3 reads TGTGCCAGCAGGACGAGCCTAGGGGGCTATGGCTACACCTTC. Translated, it gives CASRTSLGGYGYTF. The chain links TRBV6-5 to TRBJ1-2, with D possibly being TRBD1 (6 bases). The CDR3 runs 14 residues. The V and J ends lost 6 bases and 4 bases respectively, with 15 bases between them. Per the germline V gene, CDR1 is MNHEY and CDR2 is SVGAGI.

The chain couples TRBV18 to TRBJ1-3, with D possibly matching TRBD1 (6 bases). Deletions cut 3 bases from V and 0 bases from J, with 12 bases between. Germline V gene sequence: CDR1 KGHSH, CDR2 LQKENI. There are 16 residues in the CDR3. The CDR3 coding sequence is TGTGCCAGCTCACCGATACAGGGACACTCTGGAAACACCATATATTTT. The encoded protein is CASSPIQGHSGNTIYF.

DNA of the CDR3: TGTGCCAGCAGTGAGGCAGGGATAGGTGGCTACACCTTC. Its translation: CASSEAGIGGYTF. The chain has TRBV2 and TRBJ1-2; maybe TRBD1 (5 bases). This CDR3 is built from 13 residues. Trimming shortened V by 3 bases and J by 7 bases, and 12 bases separated the two germline ends. In germline, CDR1 is SNHLY, CDR2 FYNNEI.

The rearrangement uses TRBV19 and TRBJ1-5; 9 nucleotides agree with TRBD1. CDR3 length: 15 residues. The junction had 1 base not matched to a gene; V was cut back by 3 bases and J by 1 base. Germline lookup yields CDR1 LNHDA and CDR2 SQIVND (reference sequence). CDR3 sequence (DNA): TGTGCCAGTAGTATGGGACAGGGAAGCAATCAGCCCCAGCATTTT. Its protein is CASSMGQGSNQPQHF. Combining the CDR3 with reference TRBV19 and TRBJ1-5 gives the whole variable domain DGGITQSPKYLFRKEGQNVTLSCEQNLNHDAMYWYRQDPGQGLRLIYYSQIVNDFQKGDIAEGYSVSREKKESFPLTVTSAQKNPTAFYLCASSMGQGSNQPQHFGDGTRLSIL.

The V gene is TRBV6-5, the J gene TRBJ1-1; 9 bases agree with TRBD1. CDR1 and CDR2 from the germline V gene are MNHEY and SVGAGI. The CDR3 is 12 residues long. Trimming at V came to 5 bases and at J to 12 bases, leaving 7 bases not matched to a gene. As DNA, the CDR3 is TGTGCCAGCAGTCCGGACAGGGGAATAACTTTCTTT. This encodes CASSPDRGITFF.

V gene TRBV2 combines with J gene TRBJ2-2; D is possibly TRBD2 (5 bases). Germline V gene lookup returns CDR1 SNHLY and CDR2 FYNNEI. The V end lost 11 bases, the J end lost 7 bases, and 17 bases lay between the germline ends. This CDR3 has 13 amino acids. The DNA of the CDR3 is TGTGCCGGAACCAATTTTCGGGGCGGGGAGCTGTTTTTT. Translated, it gives CAGTNFRGGELFF.

V usage is TRBV3-1 (or the pseudogene TRBV3-2) and J usage is TRBJ2-2; weak D call: TRBD2 (6 bases). The V gene lost 4 bases and the J gene lost 4 bases, with 10 bases spanning the gap. This CDR3 spans 14 amino acids. Germline V lookup: CDR1 LGHDT, CDR2 YNNKEL (reference sequence). The CDR3 reads CASSPGLLTGELFF. The CDR3 DNA reads TGTGCCAGCAGCCCGGGACTCCTCACCGGGGAGCTGTTTTTT.

The chain couples TRBV6-5 to TRBJ1-2; a weak D match, TRBD1 (5 bases). The CDR3 consists of 13 residues. V lost 7 bases to trimming and J lost 4 bases, with 13 bases between them. Germline values: CDR1 MNHEY, CDR2 SVGAGI. CDR3 sequence reads: CASTRTSPYGYTF. The CDR3, as DNA: TGTGCCAGCACGCGGACAAGCCCCTATGGCTACACCTTC.

The chain carries TRBV30 and TRBJ2-6; D is ambiguous. V was trimmed by 0 bases and J by 15 bases, leaving 15 bases between them. The germline V gene encodes CDR1 GTSNPN and CDR2 SVGIG (reference sequence). The CDR3 consists of 13 residues. CDR3 nucleotides: TGTGCCTGGAGTGTACAGACTGGGCCGAGCCTGACTTTC. Translating it yields CAWSVQTGPSLTF. Filled out from reference TRBV30 and TRBJ2-6, the complete variable domain reads SQTIHQWPATLVQPVGSPLSLECTVEGTSNPNLYWYRQAAGRGLQLLFYSVGIGQISSEVPQNLSASRPQDRQFILSSKKLLLSDSGFYLCAWSVQTGPSLTFGAGSRLTVL.

The chain recombines TRBV6-6 with TRBJ2-1, with a tentative D call TRBD2 (6 bases). V lost 7 bases and J lost 6, with 10 bases in between. Germline V gene sequence: CDR1 MNHNY, CDR2 SVGAGI (reference sequence). The CDR3 contains 12 residues. The CDR3 is CASTMTSNEQFF. CDR3 bases: TGTGCCAGCACCATGACTAGCAATGAGCAGTTCTTC.

In this sample, this clone turned up once. The CDR3 here is CASTRGLTGELFF. CDR3 DNA sequence: TGTGCCAGCACCCGTGGCCTGACCGGGGAGCTGTTTTTT. The chain couples TRBV2 to TRBJ2-2; D not certain. The V end lost 7 bases, the J end lost 5 bases, and 11 bases lay between the germline ends. This CDR3 is 13 amino acids long. Looked up from germline, CDR1 is SNHLY and CDR2 is FYNNEI.

The chain is built from TRBV27 and TRBJ1-5; tentative D call: TRBD1 (6 bases). Germline V CDR1 and CDR2: MNHEY, SMNVEV (reference sequence). The CDR3 length is 18 residues. V was trimmed by 3 bases and J by 3 bases, leaving 21 bases between them. DNA for the CDR3: TGTGCCAGCAGTTTGACAGTCGGGGGCAGCGGGAACAATCAGCCCCAGCATTTT. Translating gives CASSLTVGGSGNNQPQHF.

The CDR3 DNA follows: TGTGCCAGCAGCGTAGGGGGTTCAGAGGGCTACACCTTC. Its protein is CASSVGGSEGYTF. The chain combines TRBV9 with TRBJ1-2; D is undetermined. Trimming stripped 0 bases from V and 8 bases from J, with 11 bases between. The CDR3 is made up of 13 amino acids. Germline CDR1 SGDLS, CDR2 YYNGEE.

This clone was detected only once. This chain connects TRBV10-3 to TRBJ1-2; D perhaps matches TRBD1 (6 bases). V was cut by 2 bases and J by 2 bases, with 9 bases left in between. The CDR3 is 14 amino acids. Germline CDR1 and CDR2: ENHRY and SYGVKD. The CDR3 DNA follows: TGTGCCATCAGTGAGGCGGGGGCGAACTATGGCTACACCTTC. Translation: CAISEAGANYGYTF.

This chain connects TRBV15 to TRBJ2-5; 7 bases map to TRBD2. The CDR3 has 15 amino acids. J was trimmed by 2 bases and V by 3 bases; bases with no gene match: 6. Germline V gene data show CDR1 as LNHNV and CDR2 as YYDKDF (reference sequence). As DNA, the CDR3 is TGTGCCACCAGCAGTTCTAGTAGCGGGCAAGAGACCCAGTACTTC. It yields the protein CATSSSSSGQETQYF.

The CDR3 sequence is CASSHLGQGEGGANVLTF. As DNA, the CDR3 is TGCGCCAGCAGTCATCTGGGGCAGGGGGAAGGCGGGGCCAACGTCCTGACTTTC. The chain has TRBV23-1 and TRBJ2-6, with 7 bases aligning to TRBD1. TRBV23-1 is reported as an ORF; its role is uncertain. The CDR3 extends over 18 amino acids. Trimming removed 3 bases from V and 4 bases from J; junction bases left unmatched: 12.

The chain recombines TRBV28 with TRBJ1-5; 9 nucleotides match TRBD1. V lost 1 base to trimming and J lost 7 bases; unmatched junction nucleotides: 11. The CDR3 has 17 residues. Germline V gene sequence: CDR1 MDHEN, CDR2 SYDVKM. In nucleotides, the CDR3 is TGTGCCAGCAGTTTATCCACAGGGGGCGGCTCACGGCAGCCCCAGCATTTT. It codes for CASSLSTGGGSRQPQHF.

The rearrangement uses TRBV29-1 and TRBJ2-7, with D perhaps matching TRBD2 (6 bases). CDR1 and CDR2 (germline): SQVTM, ANQGSEA. V dropped 4 bases and J dropped 2 bases, with 15 bases sitting between them. The CDR3 covers 14 residues. In DNA, the CDR3 is TGCAGCGTTGGACCTCCGGGACTTACCTACGAGCAGTACTTC. It encodes CSVGPPGLTYEQYF.

This chain joins TRBV6-1 and TRBJ2-7; D may be TRBD2 (6 bases). The CDR3 length is 14 residues. V dropped 5 bases and J dropped 2 bases, with 13 bases sitting between them. Germline assignment: CDR1 MNHNS and CDR2 SASEGT. The CDR3 sequence: CASSSGSGAYEQYF. The CDR3 DNA sequence: TGTGCCAGCAGTTCTGGTAGCGGTGCCTACGAGCAGTACTTC.

This clone was seen just once. This chain connects TRBV3-1 (or the pseudogene TRBV3-2) to TRBJ1-2, with D possibly being TRBD1 (5 bases). In germline, CDR1 is LGHDT, CDR2 YNNKEL (reference sequence). The CDR3 spans 16 residues. V shed 0 bases and J shed 6 bases, with 17 bases lying between them. In DNA, the CDR3 is TGTGCCAGCAGCCAAGATTACGGCAGGCCGGGGGATGGCTACACCTTC. It translates to CASSQDYGRPGDGYTF.

In its sample, this clone was seen once. This chain joins TRBV27 and TRBJ2-7; TRBD2 matches at 9 bases. CDR1 and CDR2 (germline): MNHEY, SMNVEV (reference sequence). Trimming cost V 2 bases and J 2 bases; bases outside gene matches: 7. The CDR3 sequence is 16 residues long. CDR3 nucleotides: TGTGCCAGCAGTTTAGCAGCGGGAGGTGGGACCTACGAGCAGTACTTC. It encodes CASSLAAGGGTYEQYF.

The gene calls are TRBV6-2 or TRBV6-3 and TRBJ1-2, with D uncertain. This CDR3 comprises 13 residues. Germline V lookup: CDR1 MNHEY, CDR2 SVGEGT. Trimming took off 2 bases at V and 7 bases at J, with 11 bases between the two ends. In DNA, the CDR3 is TGTGCCAGCAGTTACGGAGGTACTAGTGGCTACACCTTC. It codes for CASSYGGTSGYTF.

V usage is TRBV27 and J usage is TRBJ2-7; a possible D gene is TRBD2 (6 bases). The V and J ends lost 9 bases and 0 bases respectively, with 18 bases between them. CDR3 size: 15 residues. Looked up from germline, CDR1 is MNHEY and CDR2 is SMNVEV (reference sequence). The CDR3 bases are TGTGCCAGTATGAGGGCGGGACCGAGCTCCTACGAGCAGTACTTC. The encoded protein is CASMRAGPSSYEQYF.